This is a list of T cell receptor beta chains from one sample in a study of beta chain features in type 1 diabetes. The method was immunoSEQ multiplex PCR; TCRdb's version includes in-frame clones alone and lacks a portion of them. Seen here are more than 350,000 clones, over 10% observed once, and the top ten hold 0.046%. The sample consisted of naive CD4+ T cells from blood. Source of these receptors: a woman between 18 and 29 years old in good health. CDR3s include the opening cysteine and the closing phenylalanine or tryptophan. A D gene is named only where the DNA matches it firmly.

j_call	d_call	v_call	cdr3_aa
TRBJ2-5	TRBD2	TRBV2	CASSERASGAQETQYF
TRBJ1-1	NA	TRBV9	CASSVGGDQNTEAFF
TRBJ1-3	NA	TRBV15	CATSVWTDNTIYF
TRBJ2-7	TRBD1	TRBV25-1	CASSDLDRYSYEQYF
TRBJ2-1	TRBD1	TRBV6-5	CASGRTGGRSEQFF
TRBJ2-4	NA	TRBV19	CASSTRTVAKNIQYF
TRBJ1-5	NA	TRBV9	CASSVGRGNQPQHF
TRBJ2-5	TRBD1	TRBV25-1	CASSESGQEETQYF
TRBJ1-1	NA	TRBV18	CASSPPGQRAFF
TRBJ2-6	NA	TRBV6-5	CASSSRKAGANVLTF
TRBJ2-3	TRBD2	TRBV29-1	CSITNRLSGGPRGTDTQYF
TRBJ2-1	NA	TRBV11-1	CASSWGHRDLIYNEQFF
TRBJ2-2	NA	TRBV7-2	CASSFFGPQTGELFF
TRBJ2-2	TRBD2	TRBV18	CASSPAGVNTGELFF
TRBJ2-3	NA	TRBV19	CASSRQDDTGTQYF
TRBJ1-3	NA	TRBV7-2	CASSLGSGNTIYF
TRBJ1-4	TRBD1	TRBV4-2	CASRGGRTNEKLFF
TRBJ1-6	NA	TRBV2	CASSEEGPPLHF
TRBJ2-1	NA	TRBV25-1	CASPGGDEQFF
TRBJ2-3	TRBD1	TRBV7-9	CASSLQNRGGTDTQYF
TRBJ1-2	TRBD1	TRBV30	CAWRGRSGGIIYGYTF
TRBJ1-2	NA	TRBV7-2	CASSPSRDIHGYTF
TRBJ2-3	TRBD2	TRBV7-2	CASSLDRLAGADTQYF
TRBJ2-3	NA	TRBV29-1	CSVAATGWVDTQYF
TRBJ1-1	TRBD1	TRBV18	CASSPVTGGSEAFF
TRBJ2-5	TRBD2	TRBV29-1	CSVRDYLQETQYF
TRBJ1-4	TRBD1	TRBV7-2	CASSLRGGSEKLFF
TRBJ2-7	NA	TRBV5-1	CASSMWQRYEQYF
TRBJ2-3	NA	TRBV7-3	CASSQAGLRTDTQYF
TRBJ2-5	TRBD2	TRBV28	CASSQLAGGAGTQYF
TRBJ2-7	TRBD1	TRBV7-2	CASSHDRVSSYEQYF
TRBJ2-1	TRBD1	TRBV11-2	CASSIRQGTEQFF
TRBJ2-2	NA	TRBV4-2	CASSQVAANTGELFF
TRBJ2-1	TRBD1	TRBV6-6	CASSQPGQGYNEQFF
TRBJ2-7	NA	TRBV19	CASSRVYQGGPYEQYF
TRBJ1-2	NA	TRBV7-2	CASSPSGRGHDYTF
TRBJ2-6	TRBD1	TRBV15	CATSDRVSGANVLTF
TRBJ2-3	TRBD2	TRBV6-5	CASSKLAGFTDTQYF
TRBJ1-2	TRBD1	TRBV19	CASLTGGQGYTF
TRBJ2-5	TRBD2	TRBV29-1	CSVEKRGWYQETQYF
TRBJ1-1	NA	TRBV30	CAWRSGGWGNTEAFF
TRBJ2-7	TRBD1	TRBV29-1	CSAGPRGSYEQYF
TRBJ2-3	TRBD1	TRBV7-2	CASSLGQGRTDTQYF
TRBJ2-3	TRBD2	TRBV7-2	CASSSRLAVSTDTQYF
TRBJ1-4	NA	TRBV4-2	CASSQPEVGNEKLFF
TRBJ2-2	NA	TRBV23-1	CARPGELFF
TRBJ2-4	NA	TRBV21-1	CASSKGGNIQYF
TRBJ1-2	NA	TRBV14	CASSLGNWGGYTF
TRBJ1-2	NA	TRBV14	CASSQVDLGGYTF
TRBJ2-1	NA	TRBV6-1	CASSREFDNEQFF
TRBJ2-5	NA	TRBV11-3	CASSLDLGRSGTQYF
TRBJ1-2	TRBD1	TRBV7-9	CASSLARGRRDGYTF
TRBJ2-7	NA	TRBV18	CASSPVRTYEQYF
TRBJ2-3	NA	TRBV7-2	CASSPVLRSLPDTQYF
TRBJ1-2	NA	TRBV19	CASRKENSGSYGYTF